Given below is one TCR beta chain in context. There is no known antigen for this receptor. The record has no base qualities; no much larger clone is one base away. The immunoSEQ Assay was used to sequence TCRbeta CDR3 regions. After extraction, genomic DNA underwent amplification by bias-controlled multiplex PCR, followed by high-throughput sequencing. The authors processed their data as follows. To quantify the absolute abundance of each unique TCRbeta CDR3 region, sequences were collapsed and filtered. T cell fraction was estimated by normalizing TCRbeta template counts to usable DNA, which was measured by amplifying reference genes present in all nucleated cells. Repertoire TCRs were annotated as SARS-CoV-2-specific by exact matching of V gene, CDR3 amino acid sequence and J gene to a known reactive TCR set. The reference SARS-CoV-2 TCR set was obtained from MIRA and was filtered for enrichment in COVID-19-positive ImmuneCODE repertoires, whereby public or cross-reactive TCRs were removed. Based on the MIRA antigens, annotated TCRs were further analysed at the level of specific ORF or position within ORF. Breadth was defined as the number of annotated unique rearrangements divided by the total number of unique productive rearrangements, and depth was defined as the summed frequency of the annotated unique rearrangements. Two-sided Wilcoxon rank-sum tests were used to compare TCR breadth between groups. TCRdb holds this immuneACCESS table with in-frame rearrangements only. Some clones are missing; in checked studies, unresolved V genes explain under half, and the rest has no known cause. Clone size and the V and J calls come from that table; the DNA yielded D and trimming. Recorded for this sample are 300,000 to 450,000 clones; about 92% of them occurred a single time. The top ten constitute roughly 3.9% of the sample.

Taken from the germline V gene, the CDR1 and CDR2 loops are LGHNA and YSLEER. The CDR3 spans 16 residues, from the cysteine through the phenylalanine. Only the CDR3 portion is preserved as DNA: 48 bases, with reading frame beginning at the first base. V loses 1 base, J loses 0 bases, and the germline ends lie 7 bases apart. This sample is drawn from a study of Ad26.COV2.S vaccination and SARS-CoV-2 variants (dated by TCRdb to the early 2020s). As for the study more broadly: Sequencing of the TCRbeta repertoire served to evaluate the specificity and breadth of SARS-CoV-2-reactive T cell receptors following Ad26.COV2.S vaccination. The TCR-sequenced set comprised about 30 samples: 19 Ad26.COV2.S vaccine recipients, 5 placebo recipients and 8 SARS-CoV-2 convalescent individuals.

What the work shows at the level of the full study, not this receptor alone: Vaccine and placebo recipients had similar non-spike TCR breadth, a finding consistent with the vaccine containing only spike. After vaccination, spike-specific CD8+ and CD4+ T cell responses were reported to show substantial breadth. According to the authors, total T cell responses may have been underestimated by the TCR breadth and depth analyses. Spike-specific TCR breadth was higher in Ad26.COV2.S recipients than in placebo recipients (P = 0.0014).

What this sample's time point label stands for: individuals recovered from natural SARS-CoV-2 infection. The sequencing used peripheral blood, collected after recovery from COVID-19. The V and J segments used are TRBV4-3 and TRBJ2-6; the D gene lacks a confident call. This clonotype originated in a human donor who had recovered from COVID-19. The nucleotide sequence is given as TGCGCCAGCAGCCAAGGGCACAGCTCTGGGGCCAACGTCCTGACTTTC. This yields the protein CASSQGHSSGANVLTF.